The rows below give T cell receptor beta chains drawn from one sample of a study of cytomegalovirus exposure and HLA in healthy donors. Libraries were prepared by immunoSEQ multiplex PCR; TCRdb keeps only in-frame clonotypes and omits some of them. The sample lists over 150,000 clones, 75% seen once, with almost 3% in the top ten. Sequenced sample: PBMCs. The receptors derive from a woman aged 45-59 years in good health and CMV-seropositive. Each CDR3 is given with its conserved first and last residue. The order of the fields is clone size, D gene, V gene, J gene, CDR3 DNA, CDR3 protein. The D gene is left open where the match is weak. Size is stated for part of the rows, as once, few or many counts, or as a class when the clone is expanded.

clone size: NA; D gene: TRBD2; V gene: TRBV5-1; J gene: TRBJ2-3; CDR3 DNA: TGCGCCAGCAGCTTGGCCCGCCTAGCGGGGGGCTTAACAGATACGCAGTATTTT; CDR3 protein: CASSLARLAGGLTDTQYF
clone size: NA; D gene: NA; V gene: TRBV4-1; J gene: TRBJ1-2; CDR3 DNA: TGCGCCAGCAGCGCCTCACATTATGGCTACACCTTC; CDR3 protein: CASSASHYGYTF
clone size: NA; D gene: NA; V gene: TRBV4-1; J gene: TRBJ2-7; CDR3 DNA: TGCGCCAGCAGCCAAGACAGGCCGCCCTACGAGCAGTACTTC; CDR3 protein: CASSQDRPPYEQYF
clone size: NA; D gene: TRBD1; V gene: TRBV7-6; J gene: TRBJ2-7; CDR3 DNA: TGTGCCAGCAGCTTAGCGCGGACAGGCGAGCAGTACTTC; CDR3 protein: CASSLARTGEQYF
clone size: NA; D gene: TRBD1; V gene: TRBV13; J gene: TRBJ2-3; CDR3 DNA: TGTGCCAGCAGCTTGGTAATCGGGACAGTTGGGGTGGGGCATCCGGATACGCAGTATTTT; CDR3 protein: CASSLVIGTVGVGHPDTQYF
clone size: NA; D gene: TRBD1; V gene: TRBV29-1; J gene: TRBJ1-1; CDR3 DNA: TGCAGCGTTCTCGGACAGGCCACTTTCGCGAACACTGAAGCTTTCTTT; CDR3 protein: CSVLGQATFANTEAFF
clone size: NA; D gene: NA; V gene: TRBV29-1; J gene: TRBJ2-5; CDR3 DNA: TGCAGCGTTAGCCCACCCGGGGAGACCCAGTACTTC; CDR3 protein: CSVSPPGETQYF
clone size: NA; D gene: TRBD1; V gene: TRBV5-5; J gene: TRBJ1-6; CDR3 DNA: TGTGCCAGCAGCGGGGGGCGGACAGGGAATTCACCCCTCCACTTT; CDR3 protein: CASSGGRTGNSPLHF
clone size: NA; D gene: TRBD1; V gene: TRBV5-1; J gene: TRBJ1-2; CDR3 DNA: TGCGCCAGCAGCTTGGATGCCGGGACAGGTAACTATGGCTACACCTTC; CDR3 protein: CASSLDAGTGNYGYTF
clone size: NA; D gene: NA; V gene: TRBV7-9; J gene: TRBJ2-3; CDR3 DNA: TGTGCCAGCAGCTTAAGGTCAGGGAGCACAGATACGCAGTATTTT; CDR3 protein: CASSLRSGSTDTQYF
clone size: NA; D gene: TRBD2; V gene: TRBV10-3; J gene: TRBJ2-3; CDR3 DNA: TGTGCCATCAGTGTTAGTGCGGGGGGCACAGATACGCAGTATTTT; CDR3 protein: CAISVSAGGTDTQYF
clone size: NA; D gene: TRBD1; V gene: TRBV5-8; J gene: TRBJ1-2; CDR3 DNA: TGTGCCAGCAGCTTGGGGACAGGGGCTCATGGCTACACCTTC; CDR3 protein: CASSLGTGAHGYTF
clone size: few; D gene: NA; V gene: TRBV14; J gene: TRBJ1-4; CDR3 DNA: TGTGCCAGCAGCCAAGGTCAGGGGAAAGGGGAAAAACTGTTTTTT; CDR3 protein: CASSQGQGKGEKLFF
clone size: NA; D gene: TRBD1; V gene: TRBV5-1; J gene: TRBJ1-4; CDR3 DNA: TGCGCCAGCAGCTCGGGACAGGGAACAACTAATGAAAAACTGTTTTTT; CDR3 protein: CASSSGQGTTNEKLFF
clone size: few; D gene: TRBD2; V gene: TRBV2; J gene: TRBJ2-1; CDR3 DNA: TGTGCCAGCAGTGAAGAGTGGCGGGGGGGCGATGAGCAGTTCTTC; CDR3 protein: CASSEEWRGGDEQFF
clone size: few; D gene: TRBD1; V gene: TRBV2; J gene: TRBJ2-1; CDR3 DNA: TGTGCCAGCACTGAAGGGGACAGATACAATGAGCAGTTCTTC; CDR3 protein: CASTEGDRYNEQFF
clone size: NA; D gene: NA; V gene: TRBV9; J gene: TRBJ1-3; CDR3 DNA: TGTGCCAGCAGCGTAGCCCCAGGGGACACCATATATTTT; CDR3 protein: CASSVAPGDTIYF
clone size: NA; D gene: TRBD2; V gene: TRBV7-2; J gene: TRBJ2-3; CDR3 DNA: TGTGCCAGCAGCCTGGGACTAGCGGCGTCTACGCAGTATTTT; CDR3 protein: CASSLGLAASTQYF
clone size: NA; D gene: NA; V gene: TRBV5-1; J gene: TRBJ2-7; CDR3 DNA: TGCGCCAGCAGCTTGGCCGGTGGGGGGTACGAGCAGTACTTC; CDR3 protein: CASSLAGGGYEQYF
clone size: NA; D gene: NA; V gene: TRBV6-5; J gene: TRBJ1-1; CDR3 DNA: TGTGCCAGCAGTTCGACAGCCCCCGTCAGTGAAGCTTTCTTT; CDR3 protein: CASSSTAPVSEAFF
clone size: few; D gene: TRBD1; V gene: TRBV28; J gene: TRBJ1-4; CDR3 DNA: TGTGCCAGCAGTTTGGAGACAGGGACTAATGAAAAACTGTTTTTT; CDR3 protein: CASSLETGTNEKLFF
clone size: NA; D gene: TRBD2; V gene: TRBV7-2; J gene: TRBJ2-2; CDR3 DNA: TGTGCCAGCAGCCCCAGGACTAGAGGGCTGAGCACCGGGGAGCTGTTTTTT; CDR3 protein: CASSPRTRGLSTGELFF
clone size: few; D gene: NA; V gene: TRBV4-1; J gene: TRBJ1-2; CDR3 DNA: TGCGCCAGCAGCCGCGACGGAGGACCTATCTCCTATGGCTACACCTTC; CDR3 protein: CASSRDGGPISYGYTF
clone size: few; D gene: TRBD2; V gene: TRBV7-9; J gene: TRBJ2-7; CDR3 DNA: TGTGCCAGCAGCTTGCGGGGGGCGACCCTTTACGAGCAGTACTTC; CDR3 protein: CASSLRGATLYEQYF
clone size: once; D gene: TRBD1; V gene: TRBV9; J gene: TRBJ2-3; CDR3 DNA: TGTGCCAGCAGCTTACCGGGACAGGGACCTAGCACAGATACGCAGTATTTT; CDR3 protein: CASSLPGQGPSTDTQYF
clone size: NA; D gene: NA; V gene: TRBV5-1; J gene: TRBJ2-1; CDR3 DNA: TGCGCCAGCAGCTTGGAAGCCTCCCTATACAATGAGCAGTTCTTC; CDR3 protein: CASSLEASLYNEQFF
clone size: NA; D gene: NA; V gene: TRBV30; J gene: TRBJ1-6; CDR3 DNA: TGTGCCTCCACCTCGGGAGGGGCTGGTAATTCACCCCTCCACTTT; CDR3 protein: CASTSGGAGNSPLHF
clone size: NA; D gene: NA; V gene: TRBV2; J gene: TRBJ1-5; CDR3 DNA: TGTGCCAGCAAGAAGGTGGGAGGCAATCAGCCCCAGCATTTT; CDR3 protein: CASKKVGGNQPQHF
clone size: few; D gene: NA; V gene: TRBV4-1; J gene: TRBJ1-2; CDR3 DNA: TGCGCCAGCAGCCAAGAGCTACGGGGCTATGGCTACACCTTC; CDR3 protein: CASSQELRGYGYTF
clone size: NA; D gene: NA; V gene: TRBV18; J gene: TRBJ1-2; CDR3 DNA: TGTGCCAGCTCACACATGGACACGTTCTATGGCTACACCTTC; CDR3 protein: CASSHMDTFYGYTF
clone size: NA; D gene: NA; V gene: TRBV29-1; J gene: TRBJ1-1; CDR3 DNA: TGCAGCGGCCGACAGACTTCGAACACTGAAGCTTTCTTT; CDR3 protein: CSGRQTSNTEAFF
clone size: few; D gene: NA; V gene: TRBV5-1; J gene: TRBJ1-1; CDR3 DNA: TGCGCCAGCAGCTTGGTTCCCCGGGATCCTGAAGCTTTCTTT; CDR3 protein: CASSLVPRDPEAFF
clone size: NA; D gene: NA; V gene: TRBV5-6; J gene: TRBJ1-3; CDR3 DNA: TGTGCCAGCAGCTTGGAGCGCAGTCTTTGGAACACCATATATTTT; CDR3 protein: CASSLERSLWNTIYF
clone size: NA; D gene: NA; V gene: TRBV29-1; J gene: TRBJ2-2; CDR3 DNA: TGCAGCGTTGCTTCCCCCTTGAACACCGGGGAGCTGTTTTTT; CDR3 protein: CSVASPLNTGELFF
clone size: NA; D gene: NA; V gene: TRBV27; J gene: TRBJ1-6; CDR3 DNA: TGTGCCCGCACGCCGGGTTGGGGCCAGAGCTCACCCCTCCACTTT; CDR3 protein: CARTPGWGQSSPLHF
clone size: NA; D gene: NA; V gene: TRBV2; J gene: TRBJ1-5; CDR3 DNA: TGTGCCAGCAGTCGCGGGGTGAGGCAGCCCCAGCATTTT; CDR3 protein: CASSRGVRQPQHF
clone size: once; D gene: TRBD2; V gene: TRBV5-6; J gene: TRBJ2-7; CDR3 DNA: TGTGCCAGCAGCCCGGGACTAGCGGGCTACGAGCAGTACTTC; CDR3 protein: CASSPGLAGYEQYF
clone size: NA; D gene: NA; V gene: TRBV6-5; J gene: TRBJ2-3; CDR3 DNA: TGTGCCAGCAGCCTAACCCCAAAAGATACGCAGTATTTT; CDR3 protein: CASSLTPKDTQYF
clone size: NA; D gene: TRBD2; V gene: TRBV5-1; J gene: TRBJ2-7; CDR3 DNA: TGCGCCAGCAGCCCCGGGACTAGCGGGGGGGCACTGGACGAGCAGTACTTC; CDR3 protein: CASSPGTSGGALDEQYF
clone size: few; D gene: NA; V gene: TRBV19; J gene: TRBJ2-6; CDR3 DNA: TGTGCCAGTAGTGGGGCAGGGCGGACTGGGGCCAACGTCCTGACTTTC; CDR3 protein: CASSGAGRTGANVLTF
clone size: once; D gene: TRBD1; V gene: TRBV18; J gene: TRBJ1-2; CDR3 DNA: TGTGCCAGCTCCCAGGGGGCTGAGTCTAACTATGGCTACACCTTC; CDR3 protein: CASSQGAESNYGYTF
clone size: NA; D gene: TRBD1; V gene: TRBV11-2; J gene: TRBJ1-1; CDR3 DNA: TGTGCCAGCAGCCCGCAGGGGGCGAACACTGAAGCTTTCTTT; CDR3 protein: CASSPQGANTEAFF
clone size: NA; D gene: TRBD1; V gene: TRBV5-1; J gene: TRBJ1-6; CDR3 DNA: TGCGCCAGCAGCTTGGGTTTCGTTCGGGACAGGGGCCGCCTTCGCAATTCACCCCTCCACTTT; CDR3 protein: CASSLGFVRDRGRLRNSPLHF
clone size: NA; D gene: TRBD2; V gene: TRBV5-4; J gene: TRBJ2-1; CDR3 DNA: TGTGCCAGCAGGGCTTCGGGGGGGTCCTACAATGAGCAGTTCTTC; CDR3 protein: CASRASGGSYNEQFF
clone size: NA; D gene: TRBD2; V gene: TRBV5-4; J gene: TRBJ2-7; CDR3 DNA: TGTGCCAGCAGCCTATCGGGAGGTGGCGACTACGAGCAGTACTTC; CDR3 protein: CASSLSGGGDYEQYF
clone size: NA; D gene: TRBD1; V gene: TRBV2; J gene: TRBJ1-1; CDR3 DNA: TGTGCCAGCAGTGCCGAGAGGTATAGGGACAGGATCACTGAAGCTTTCTTT; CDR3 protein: CASSAERYRDRITEAFF
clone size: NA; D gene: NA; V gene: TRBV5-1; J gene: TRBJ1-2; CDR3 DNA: TGCGCCAGCAGCCCGACAGATAACTATGGCTACACCTTC; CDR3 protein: CASSPTDNYGYTF
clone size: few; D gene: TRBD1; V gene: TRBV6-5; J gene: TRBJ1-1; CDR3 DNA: TGTGCCAGCAGTCCGGGACAGGGTATCCCTGAAGCTTTCTTT; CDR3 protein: CASSPGQGIPEAFF
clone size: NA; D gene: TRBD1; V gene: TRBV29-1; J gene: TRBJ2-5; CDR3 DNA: TGCAGCGTGGGACAGGGAATCGGCGAGACCCAGTACTTC; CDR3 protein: CSVGQGIGETQYF
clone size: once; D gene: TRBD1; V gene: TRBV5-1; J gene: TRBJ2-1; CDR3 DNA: TGCGCCAGCAGCTGGGGGACAGGGACCAATGAGCAGTTCTTC; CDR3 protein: CASSWGTGTNEQFF
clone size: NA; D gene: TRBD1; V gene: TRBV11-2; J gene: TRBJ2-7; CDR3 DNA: TGTGCCAGCAGCTTAAAAGCCACAGGGGGATTGGCGCAGTACTTC; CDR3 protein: CASSLKATGGLAQYF
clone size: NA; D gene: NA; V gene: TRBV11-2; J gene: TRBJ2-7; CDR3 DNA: TGTGCCAGCAGCACCTATTCTTCGGGGGCCTACGAGCAGTACTTC; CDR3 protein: CASSTYSSGAYEQYF
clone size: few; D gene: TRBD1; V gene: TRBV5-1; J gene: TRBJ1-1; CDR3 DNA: TGCGCCAGCAGCGATTTACCCGGGACAGGGTCGAACACTGAAGCTTTCTTT; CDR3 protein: CASSDLPGTGSNTEAFF
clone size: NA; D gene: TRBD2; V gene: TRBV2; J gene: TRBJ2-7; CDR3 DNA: TGTGCCAGCAGTTATAGCGGGGGGCTCTCCTACGAGCAGTACTTC; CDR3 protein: CASSYSGGLSYEQYF
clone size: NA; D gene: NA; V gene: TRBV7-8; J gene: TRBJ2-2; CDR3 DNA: TGTGCCAGCAGTCCCAGGGAAACCGGGGAGCTGTTTTTT; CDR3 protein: CASSPRETGELFF